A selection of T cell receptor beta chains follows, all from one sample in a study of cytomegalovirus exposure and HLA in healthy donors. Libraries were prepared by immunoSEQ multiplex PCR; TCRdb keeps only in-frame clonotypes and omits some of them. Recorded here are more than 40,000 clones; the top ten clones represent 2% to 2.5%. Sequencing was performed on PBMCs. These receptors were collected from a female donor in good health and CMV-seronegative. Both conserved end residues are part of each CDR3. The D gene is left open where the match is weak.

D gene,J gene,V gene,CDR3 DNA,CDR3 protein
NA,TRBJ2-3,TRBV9,TGTGCCAGCAGCGTAAGAGGGTCCCTCGATACGCAGTATTTT,CASSVRGSLDTQYF
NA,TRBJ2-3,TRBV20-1,TGCAGTGCCAGCACCGGGGATACGCAGTATTTT,CSASTGDTQYF
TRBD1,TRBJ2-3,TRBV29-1,TGCAGCGTAGGGAAGGAGGGACAGGGCATCAATACGCAGTATTTT,CSVGKEGQGINTQYF
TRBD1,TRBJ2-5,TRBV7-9,TGTGCCAGCAGCCGGGTCGGGACAGGGATGCAAGAGACCCAGTACTTC,CASSRVGTGMQETQYF
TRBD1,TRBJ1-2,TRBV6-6,TGTGCCAGCAGTCCGACAGGGGGAGTCTATGGCTACACCTTC,CASSPTGGVYGYTF
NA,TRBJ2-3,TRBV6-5,TGTGCCAGCAGTTACACGAGGAGTTATTCGGATACGCAGTATTTT,CASSYTRSYSDTQYF
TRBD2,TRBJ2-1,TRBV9,TGTGCCAGCAGCCACCCGGGACTAGCGGGAGGGCCCAATGAGCAGTTCTTC,CASSHPGLAGGPNEQFF
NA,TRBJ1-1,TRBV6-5,TGTGCCAGCAGTTACCGTAGTGAAGCTTTCTTT,CASSYRSEAFF
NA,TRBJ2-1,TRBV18,TGTGCCAGCTCACCGAGGGTGGCCAATGAGCAGTTCTTC,CASSPRVANEQFF
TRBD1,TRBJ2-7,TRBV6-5,TGTGCCAGCAGTTACGGACAGGAACGTGACGAGCAGTACTTC,CASSYGQERDEQYF
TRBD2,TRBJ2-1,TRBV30,TGTGCCTGTCCCCGACTAGCGGGGGGGCAAAGGGAGCAGTTCTTC,CACPRLAGGQREQFF
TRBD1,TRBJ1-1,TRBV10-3,TGTGCCATCAGGAAGGGACAGGGCGACACTGAAGCTTTCTTT,CAIRKGQGDTEAFF
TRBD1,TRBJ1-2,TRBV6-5,TGTGCCAGCAGTTCGTCAGGTTCCGGGACAGGGCGCGGCTACACCTTC,CASSSSGSGTGRGYTF
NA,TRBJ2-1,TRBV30,TGTGCCTGGAGTAGGTCGGGTGAGCAGTTCTTC,CAWSRSGEQFF
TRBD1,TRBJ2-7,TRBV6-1,TGTGCCAGCATAGGGACAGGGAACGAGCAGTACTTC,CASIGTGNEQYF
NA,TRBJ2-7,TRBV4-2,TGTGCCAGCAGCCGAACGGGACTCCAGGCCTACGAGCAGTACTTC,CASSRTGLQAYEQYF
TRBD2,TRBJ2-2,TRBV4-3,TGCGCCAGCAGCCAAGTGAGCGGCGGGGGATTAGCGAACACCGGGGAGCTGTTTTTT,CASSQVSGGGLANTGELFF
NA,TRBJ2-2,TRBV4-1,TGCGCCAGCAGCGAAGCGGTTGAAACCGGGGAGCTGTTTTTT,CASSEAVETGELFF
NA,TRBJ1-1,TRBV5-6,TGTGCCAGCAGCTTGTCAGATATGAACACTGAAGCTTTCTTT,CASSLSDMNTEAFF
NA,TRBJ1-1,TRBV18,TGTGCCAGCTCACCACCTGACAGGCTAATGAACACTGAAGCTTTCTTT,CASSPPDRLMNTEAFF
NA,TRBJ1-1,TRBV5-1,TGCGCCAGCAGCTTGGCCGGGGTGTCCACTGAAGCTTTCTTT,CASSLAGVSTEAFF
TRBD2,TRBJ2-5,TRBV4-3,TGCGCCAGCAGCCCTCGGCTAGCGGGGCAAGAGACCCAGTACTTC,CASSPRLAGQETQYF
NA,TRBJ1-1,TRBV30,TGTGCCTGGAATCCAGCGGGCGGCACTGAAGCTTTCTTT,CAWNPAGGTEAFF
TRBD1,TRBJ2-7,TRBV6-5,TGTGCCAGCAGTTACCAGCTGGGACAGAGCTACTACGAGCAGTACTTC,CASSYQLGQSYYEQYF
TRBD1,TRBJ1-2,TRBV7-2,TGTGCCAGCAGCCCAGGGGGCGACTATGGCTACACCTTC,CASSPGGDYGYTF
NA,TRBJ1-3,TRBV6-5,TGTGCCAGCAGTTCCCAGTTTGCAGGCTCTGGAAACACCATATATTTT,CASSSQFAGSGNTIYF
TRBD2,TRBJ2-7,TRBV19,TGTGCCAGTAGTCGACGCGCGGAGAGACTAGCCCCGGACCTGGCCTACGAGCAGTACTTC,CASSRRAERLAPDLAYEQYF
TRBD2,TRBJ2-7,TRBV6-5,TGTGCCAGCAGTTGGGCGGGAGGTTCCTACGAGCAGTACTTC,CASSWAGGSYEQYF
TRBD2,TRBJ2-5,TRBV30,TGTGCCTGGAGCCCGAGCGGGGTCTGGGAGACCCAGTACTTC,CAWSPSGVWETQYF
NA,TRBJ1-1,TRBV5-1,TGCGCCAGCAGCTTGGTTGCAGTCCCGAACACTGAAGCTTTCTTT,CASSLVAVPNTEAFF
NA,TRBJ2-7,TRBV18,TGTGCCAGCTCACCGGTGGGGAGCGCCTACGAGCAGTACTTC,CASSPVGSAYEQYF
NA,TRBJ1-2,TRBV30,TGTGCCTGGAGTGGAGCGAGGGGCTACACCTTC,CAWSGARGYTF
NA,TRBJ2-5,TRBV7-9,TGTGCCAGCAGCCCTGGGCTGCGAGACCAAGAGACCCAGTACTTC,CASSPGLRDQETQYF
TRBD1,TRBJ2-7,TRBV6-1,TGTGCCAGCAGTGAAGGGACCGGACAGGGCCACTTTTTGCGGGACGAGCAGTACTTC,CASSEGTGQGHFLRDEQYF
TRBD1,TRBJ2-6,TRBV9,TGTGCCAGCAGCCCCATTTTCGGGACAGGGGGTCCCTGGGGGGCCAACGTCCTGACTTTC,CASSPIFGTGGPWGANVLTF